The 5 T cell receptor beta chains below all came from one sample that was sequenced in a study of identical twins. TCRdb re-called the 5' RACE reads with MiXCR, one entry per CDR3 protein. The sample comprises 450,000 or so distinct CDR3 sequences, roughly an eighth of which are singletons, and around 0.98% rests with the top ten. These data were also reused for a study on yellow fever vaccine responses in identical twins.

Sequencing was carried out using CD4+ T cells sorted from blood. Receptor source: a woman between 18 and 29 years old in good health.

This sequence joins TRBV6-1 and TRBJ2-5; D may be TRBD2 (7 bases). CDR3 length: 16 residues. The V end lost 8 bases, the J end lost 2 bases, and 21 bases lay between the germline ends. CDR1 is MNHNS, CDR2 SASEGT, per germline. CDR3 DNA sequence: TGTGCCAGCGGATCCGGGGGGCGACAACTTCAAGAGACCCAGTACTTC. This encodes CASGSGGRQLQETQYF.

This clonotype was counted a few times. The V call is TRBV7-9, the J call TRBJ2-3; 8 bases line up with TRBD2. Germline loops: CDR1 SEHNR, CDR2 FQNEAQ (reference sequence). The CDR3 loop spans 15 amino acids. J gave up 1 base and V 6 bases, and 6 bases lay outside the gene matches. DNA for the CDR3: TGTGCCAGCAGGGATTTAGCGGGACGCACAGATACGCAGTATTTT. Translated: CASRDLAGRTDTQYF.

In its sample, this clonotype was seen many times. The chain joins TRBV5-1 to TRBJ2-1; D might be TRBD2 (6 bases). The CDR3 totals 15 residues. Germline values: CDR1 SGHRS, CDR2 YFSETQ. The ends were cut back, 0 bases at V and 5 bases at J, with 12 bases in the middle. The CDR3 protein is CASSLVSGRDNEQFF. CDR3 coding DNA: TGCGCCAGCAGCTTGGTAAGCGGGCGCGACAATGAGCAGTTCTTC.

The CDR3 here is CASSVAIPMGGSSYEQYF. The CDR3 region has the DNA TGTGCCAGCAGCGTAGCAATTCCTATGGGTGGGAGTTCCTACGAGCAGTACTTC. The V call is TRBV9, the J call TRBJ2-7; a possible D gene is TRBD2 (5 bases). V was cut by 0 bases and J by 1 base, with 20 bases left in between. Germline V gene lookup returns CDR1 SGDLS and CDR2 YYNGEE. CDR3 size: 18 residues. Drawing the rest from reference TRBV9 and TRBJ2-7, the complete variable domain is DSGVTQTPKHLITATGQRVTLRCSPRSGDLSVYWYQQSLDQGLQFLIQYYNGEERAKGNILERFSAQQFPDLHSELNLSSLELGDSALYFCASSVAIPMGGSSYEQYFGPGTRLTVT.

The genes are TRBV9 and TRBJ1-1; the match to TRBD1 covers 7 bases. The CDR3 is 15 residues long. The germline V gene has CDR1 SGDLS and CDR2 YYNGEE. V lost 3 bases and J lost 5; bases outside the gene matches: 10. The CDR3 region has the DNA TGTGCCAGCAGCGCCACAGGGGTAGTGGGGACTGAAGCTTTCTTT. This translates into CASSATGVVGTEAFF.